These T cell receptor beta chains were read from a single sample in a study of Ad26.COV2.S vaccination and SARS-CoV-2 variants. Here immunoSEQ multiplex PCR was the method, and the copy in TCRdb shows in-frame clones only, minus some. The repertoire holds 6,500 to 7,000 clones, with 84% as singletons. Specimen: peripheral blood, collected after recovery from COVID-19. These receptors were collected from a human donor who had recovered from COVID-19. Both conserved end residues are part of each CDR3. A D gene is named only where the DNA matches it firmly. Only part of the rows carry a size: once, few, many, or a class if the clone is expanded.

CDR3 DNA	CDR3 protein	D gene	V gene	J gene	clone size	CDR3 length
TGTGCCAGCACGGGAACAGGGGGCCGCGGGGACACTGAAGCTTTCTTT	CASTGTGGRGDTEAFF	TRBD1	TRBV2	TRBJ1-1	.	16
TGTGCCAGTAGCCAGGGACAGGTGGGGACAGATACGCAGTATTTT	CASSQGQVGTDTQYF	TRBD1	TRBV19	TRBJ2-3	.	15
TGTGCCAGCAGCTTAGGTCCCGGCTCCTACGAGCAGTACTTC	CASSLGPGSYEQYF	.	TRBV7-9	TRBJ2-7	.	14
TGTGCCAGCAGCCAAGTTCAGAACACCGGGGAGCTGTTTTTT	CASSQVQNTGELFF	.	TRBV3-1/TRBV3-2	TRBJ2-2	few	14
TGTGCCAGCTCGGGTCAGAGTCAAGATGGCTACACCTTC	CASSGQSQDGYTF	.	TRBV18	TRBJ1-2	.	13
TGTGCCAGCAGCCAAGACAATCGGAAGTACAATGAGCAGTTCTTC	CASSQDNRKYNEQFF	.	TRBV14	TRBJ2-1	.	15
TGTGCCAGCTCACCCGAAGGTTCCTACAATGAGCAGTTCTTC	CASSPEGSYNEQFF	.	TRBV18	TRBJ2-1	.	14
TGTGCCAGACCAGGTAGGCAGGGGGCCCCCAATCAGCCCCAGCATTTT	CARPGRQGAPNQPQHF	TRBD1	TRBV3-1/TRBV3-2	TRBJ1-5	.	16
TGCGCCAGCAGCCAAGAATTCGGTAACTACGAGCAGTACTTC	CASSQEFGNYEQYF	.	TRBV4-3	TRBJ2-7	.	14
TGTGCCTGGAGTCCTAGCGGGTTAAGCACAGATACGCAGTATTTT	CAWSPSGLSTDTQYF	TRBD2	TRBV30	TRBJ2-3	.	15
TGCGCCAGCAGCCAACGGGATTCACAGGTGCAGATTCCTGAAGCTTTCTTT	CASSQRDSQVQIPEAFF	.	TRBV4-1	TRBJ1-1	.	17
TGTGCCAGCAGCTTAGTTGGACAGGGGAATTCACCCCTCCACTTT	CASSLVGQGNSPLHF	TRBD1	TRBV7-8	TRBJ1-6	.	15
TGTGCCAGCAGCTTAGGAAGGACAGGCGGAGAGACCCAGTACTTC	CASSLGRTGGETQYF	TRBD1	TRBV7-9	TRBJ2-5	.	15
TGTGCCAGCAGCTCAGGACAGCCTTACCAAGAGACCCAGTACTTC	CASSSGQPYQETQYF	.	TRBV9	TRBJ2-5	few	15
TGTGCTAGTGCCCAGGGATTAACTGAAGCTTTCTTT	CASAQGLTEAFF	.	TRBV12-5	TRBJ1-1	.	12
TGTGCCAGCAGCGTTGGCCTACTAGCGGGAGTACGCAATGAGCAGTTCTTC	CASSVGLLAGVRNEQFF	TRBD2	TRBV9	TRBJ2-1	.	17
TGTGCCAGCAACGCCCTGGGGGACAGGAATACCGAGCAGTACTTC	CASNALGDRNTEQYF	TRBD1	TRBV27	TRBJ2-7	.	15
TGCAGTGCTAGCTACGGAAACACCATATATTTT	CSASYGNTIYF	.	TRBV20-1	TRBJ1-3	.	11
TGTGCCACCAGTGGGGGGGGAACTGCCGGGGAGCTGTTTTTT	CATSGGGTAGELFF	TRBD2	TRBV24-1	TRBJ2-2	.	14
TGTGCCAGCAGTTACGGGACAGCACAAGAGACCCAGTACTTC	CASSYGTAQETQYF	TRBD1	TRBV6-5	TRBJ2-5	.	14
TGTGCCAGCCAGGGGGGGTTCCCGAACACCGGGGAGCTGTTTTTT	CASQGGFPNTGELFF	.	TRBV18	TRBJ2-2	.	15
TGTGCCTGGAGTACCTCTGGGGCCAACGTCCTGACTTTC	CAWSTSGANVLTF	.	TRBV30	TRBJ2-6	few	13
TGCGCCAGCAGTGCCCAGGAGAGCGGGGATGGCTACACCTTC	CASSAQESGDGYTF	.	TRBV10-1	TRBJ1-2	.	14
TGTGCCAGCAGCTTTTCACCGACAGGGACAGATGGCTACACCTTC	CASSFSPTGTDGYTF	TRBD1	TRBV11-2	TRBJ1-2	.	15
TGTGCCAGCAGTGACTCGTGGGCCCCCGGGAAGCAGTACTTC	CASSDSWAPGKQYF	.	TRBV6-4	TRBJ2-7	.	14
TGTGCCAGCAGCTTAGATGCGGGGGGGTATGAGCAGTTCTTC	CASSLDAGGYEQFF	TRBD2	TRBV11-2	TRBJ2-1	.	14
TGTGCCAGCAGTCTCCTGAGAGGGGTAAACACTGAAGCTTTCTTT	CASSLLRGVNTEAFF	.	TRBV28	TRBJ1-1	.	15
TGTGCCAGCAGCCATTGGGGGGCCCCTCAGCCCCAGCATTTT	CASSHWGAPQPQHF	.	TRBV3-1/TRBV3-2	TRBJ1-5	.	14
TGTGCCAGCAGCTTGGAGGCAGGGAACTCCTACGAGCAGTACTTC	CASSLEAGNSYEQYF	.	TRBV5-4	TRBJ2-7	.	15
TGTGCCAGCAGTTCAGGGGGAAGGTATAATTCACCCCTCCACTTT	CASSSGGRYNSPLHF	TRBD1	TRBV2	TRBJ1-6	.	15
TGTGCCACCAGTGATACGGCAAGGGGGGACTACAATGAGCAGTTCTTC	CATSDTARGDYNEQFF	.	TRBV24-1	TRBJ2-1	.	16
TGCGCCAGCAGCCAAGATATTGGGACAGGGAATACGGAGGGTGAAGCTTTCTTT	CASSQDIGTGNTEGEAFF	TRBD1	TRBV4-3	TRBJ1-1	few	18
TGTGCCACCAGCCGACGGGGGGCCTACGAGCAGTACTTC	CATSRRGAYEQYF	TRBD2	TRBV15	TRBJ2-7	.	13
TGTGCCACCAGCAGAGATCGGAAAAGAGATTTCTTC	CATSRDRKRDFF	.	TRBV15	TRBJ2-1	.	12
TGTGCCAGCAGCGCCTTCACAGGGGGCACTGAAGCTTTCTTT	CASSAFTGGTEAFF	TRBD1	TRBV11-2	TRBJ1-1	.	14
TGTGCCAGCTCACCAGCACAGGGGGCGCTTGGCTACACCTTC	CASSPAQGALGYTF	TRBD1	TRBV18	TRBJ1-2	.	14
TGTGCCAGCAGTCAGATAGGAAACCGCCACAATGAGCAGTTCTTC	CASSQIGNRHNEQFF	.	TRBV5-6	TRBJ2-1	.	15
TGTGCCAGCAGCTTCGGAAACAGGGAAGAGTCCCTCCACTTT	CASSFGNREESLHF	.	TRBV5-4	TRBJ1-6	.	14
TGCGCCAGCAGCGGATCCGGGACGCTCTCCTACGAGCAGTACTTC	CASSGSGTLSYEQYF	.	TRBV5-1	TRBJ2-7	.	15
TGTGCCAGCAGCTTAGGAGGCAGGCCTTTGGATGAAAAACTGTTTTTT	CASSLGGRPLDEKLFF	.	TRBV11-3	TRBJ1-4	few	16
TGTGCCAGCAGTCGGGGGACAGGGGATGAAAAACTGTTTTTT	CASSRGTGDEKLFF	TRBD1	TRBV9	TRBJ1-4	.	14
TGCGCCAGCAGCTTGAGGCGAGGGGCTGATGAAGCTTTCTTT	CASSLRRGADEAFF	.	TRBV5-1	TRBJ1-1	.	14
TGTGCCAGCAGCTTAGCAGCAGCGGGGGGGCCCTACGAGCAGTACTTC	CASSLAAAGGPYEQYF	TRBD2	TRBV11-2	TRBJ2-7	.	16
TGTGCCACCAGCAGAGGTGGGACACCCGGTGCCAATGAGCAGTTCTTC	CATSRGGTPGANEQFF	.	TRBV15	TRBJ2-1	.	16
TGTGCCAGCAGCGCACCGTGGCTCACTGGAAACACCATATATTTT	CASSAPWLTGNTIYF	.	TRBV7-2	TRBJ1-3	.	15
TGTGCCAGCAGCCAAGTGTCAGGGAAGGAGACCCAGTACTTC	CASSQVSGKETQYF	.	TRBV3-1/TRBV3-2	TRBJ2-5	once	14
TGTGCCAGCAGCCCCAGACAGAATTCACCCCTCCACTTT	CASSPRQNSPLHF	.	TRBV6-2/TRBV6-3	TRBJ1-6	.	13
TGTGCCAGCACCGACAGGGATGGTGAAAAACTGTTTTTT	CASTDRDGEKLFF	TRBD1	TRBV2	TRBJ1-4	.	13
TGTGCCAGCAGCTTAGTGTCCAACCCCAATCAGCCCCAGCATTTT	CASSLVSNPNQPQHF	.	TRBV7-2	TRBJ1-5	.	15
TGTGCCAGCAGCCCCAGTGGGGGGGCCTCTGGAAACACCATATATTTT	CASSPSGGASGNTIYF	.	TRBV7-9	TRBJ1-3	.	16
TGTGCCAGCAGAAGACAGAGGAACACTGAAGCTTTCTTT	CASRRQRNTEAFF	.	TRBV6-6	TRBJ1-1	.	13
TGTGCCAGCAGTACCGTCCGTAGGGGTTCCCAAGAGACCCAGTACTTC	CASSTVRRGSQETQYF	.	TRBV27	TRBJ2-5	.	16
TGTGCCAGCAGCATACTAGCGACACACACCGGGGAGCTGTTTTTT	CASSILATHTGELFF	TRBD2	TRBV9	TRBJ2-2	.	15
TGTGCCAGCAGCCCTGAATCGATCACCGGGGAGCTGTTTTTT	CASSPESITGELFF	.	TRBV9	TRBJ2-2	.	14
TGTGCCAGCAAGGGACAGGGAAGACCGTTCTTC	CASKGQGRPFF	TRBD1	TRBV6-5	TRBJ2-1	.	11
TGTGCCAGCAGCCAAGGACTACCAGATACGCAGTATTTT	CASSQGLPDTQYF	.	TRBV14	TRBJ2-3	.	13
TGTGCCAGCTCACCTCGGGGGGCAACTAATGAAAAACTGTTTTTT	CASSPRGATNEKLFF	.	TRBV18	TRBJ1-4	.	15
TGCAGTGCTAGTTTGGACAGGGGTTTCGTAATCGAGACCCAGTACTTC	CSASLDRGFVIETQYF	TRBD1	TRBV20-1	TRBJ2-5	.	16